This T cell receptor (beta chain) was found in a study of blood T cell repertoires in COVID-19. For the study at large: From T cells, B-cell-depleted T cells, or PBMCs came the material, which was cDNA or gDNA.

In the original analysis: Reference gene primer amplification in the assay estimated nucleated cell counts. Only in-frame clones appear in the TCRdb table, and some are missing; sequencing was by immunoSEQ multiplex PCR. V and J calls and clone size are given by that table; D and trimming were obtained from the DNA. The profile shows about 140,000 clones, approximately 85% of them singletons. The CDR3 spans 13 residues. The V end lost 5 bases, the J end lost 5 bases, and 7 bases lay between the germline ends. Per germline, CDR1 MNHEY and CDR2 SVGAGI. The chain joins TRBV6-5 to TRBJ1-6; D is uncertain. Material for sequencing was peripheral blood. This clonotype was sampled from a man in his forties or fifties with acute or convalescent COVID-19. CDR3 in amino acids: CASSLADNSPLHF. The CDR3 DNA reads TGTGCCAGCAGTCTGGCCGATAATTCACCCCTCCACTTT.